This entry lists 29 T cell receptor beta chains sequenced from one sample in a study of beta chain features in type 1 diabetes. Investigators reverse transcribed all isolated RNA, so they sequenced expressed TCRB transcripts. The protocol was immunoSEQ multiplex PCR, while the TCRdb copy is restricted to in-frame clones and leaves out a portion. The data contain 450,000 to 550,000 clones, about 29% of them singletons. The specimen was naive CD4+ T cells from blood. The receptors shown here come from a young man in good health.

A few counts support this clone. The chain carries TRBV7-2 and TRBJ2-7, with TRBD1 identical over 7 bases. CDR3 length: 18 residues. Germline CDR1 is SGHTA and CDR2 is FQGNSA. The J segment lost 0 bases and the V segment lost 5 bases, leaving 16 bases of the junction unmatched. The CDR3 loop is CASSPSPTGRSSSYEQYF. The CDR3 DNA sequence: TGTGCCAGCAGCCCGTCCCCGACAGGGCGCTCAAGCTCCTACGAGCAGTACTTC. Together with reference TRBV7-2 and TRBJ2-7, the CDR3 gives the full variable domain: GAGVSQSPSNKVTEKGKDVELRCDPISGHTALYWYRQSLGQGLEFLIYFQGNSAPDKSGLPSDRFSAERTGGSVSTLTIQRTQQEDSAVYLCASSPSPTGRSSSYEQYFGPGTRLTVT.

This chain links TRBV5-1 with TRBJ2-1; D is possibly TRBD1 (6 bases). The CDR3 loop spans 15 amino acids. Germline V gene lookup returns CDR1 SGHRS and CDR2 YFSETQ. Trimming pared 0 bases from V and 7 bases from J, leaving 14 bases between. CDR3 residues: CASSLAGAAYNEQFF. The CDR3 bases are TGCGCCAGCAGCTTGGCAGGGGCGGCTTATAATGAGCAGTTCTTC.

This chain joins TRBV30 and TRBJ2-5, with a tentative D call TRBD2 (5 bases). V shed 5 bases and J shed 5 bases, with 15 bases lying between them. This CDR3 is built from 13 residues. Germline V gene lookup returns CDR1 GTSNPN and CDR2 SVGIG (reference sequence). The CDR3 DNA reads as TGTGCCTGGGCACACCGGGGAAGGGAGACCCAGTACTTC. Residues: CAWAHRGRETQYF. Based on the CDR3 plus reference TRBV30 and TRBJ2-5, the full variable domain is SQTIHQWPATLVQPVGSPLSLECTVEGTSNPNLYWYRQAAGRGLQLLFYSVGIGQISSEVPQNLSASRPQDRQFILSSKKLLLSDSGFYLCAWAHRGRETQYFGPGTRLLVL.

This clone was counted between two and nine times. The same CDR3 can be traced to other DNA sequences in this sample. The genes are TRBV30 and TRBJ2-5; the D gene is possibly TRBD2 (6 bases). CDR1 is GTSNPN, CDR2 SVGIG, per germline (reference sequence). Trimming shortened V by 0 bases and J by 5 bases, and 10 bases separated the two germline ends. The CDR3 covers 13 residues. The DNA of the CDR3 is TGTGCCTGGAGTGTTAAGGGGAGGGAGACCCAGTACTTC. Translation: CAWSVKGRETQYF. The full variable domain, completed using reference TRBV30 and TRBJ2-5, is SQTIHQWPATLVQPVGSPLSLECTVEGTSNPNLYWYRQAAGRGLQLLFYSVGIGQISSEVPQNLSASRPQDRQFILSSKKLLLSDSGFYLCAWSVKGRETQYFGPGTRLLVL.

This clone was seen a few times. This chain connects TRBV10-3 to TRBJ2-1, with D unclear. Germline assignment: CDR1 ENHRY and CDR2 SYGVKD. The CDR3 runs to 11 residues. The germline V and J ends were trimmed by 1 base and 7 bases, with 2 bases remaining between them. Written as DNA, the CDR3 is TGTGCCATCAGTGAGTGGAATGAGCAGTTCTTC. This sequence encodes CAISEWNEQFF.

V usage is TRBV9 and J usage is TRBJ2-3; 12 positions agree with TRBD2. CDR3 length: 17 residues. J was trimmed by 4 bases and V by 0 bases; bases with no gene match: 6. The germline CDR1 and CDR2 sequences are SGDLS and YYNGEE. The CDR3 region is CASSVETSGRGADTQYF. The CDR3 DNA is TGTGCCAGCAGCGTAGAGACTAGCGGGAGAGGAGCAGATACGCAGTATTTT.

The chain is built from TRBV18 and TRBJ1-1; 8 bases match TRBD1. J was trimmed by 0 bases and V by 0 bases; bases with no gene match: 3. CDR3 length equals 16 residues. The germline CDR1 and CDR2 sequences are KGHSH and LQKENI. DNA of the CDR3: TGTGCCAGCTCACCACCGAACAGGGGGATGAACACTGAAGCTTTCTTT. It translates to CASSPPNRGMNTEAFF.

The chain has TRBV25-1 and TRBJ1-1; 7 bases are shared with TRBD1. Germline CDR1 is MGHDK and CDR2 is SYGVNS. The CDR3 length is 15 residues. V shed 7 bases and J 3 bases; nucleotides not matched to a gene: 11. CDR3 sequence: CASNPGGLGDTEAFF. The CDR3 bases are TGTGCCAGCAATCCAGGGGGTTTGGGGGACACTGAAGCTTTCTTT. Variable domain in full (rest from reference TRBV25-1 and TRBJ1-1): EADIYQTPRYLVIGTGKKITLECSQTMGHDKMYWYQQDPGMELHLIHYSYGVNSTEKGDLSSESTVSRIRTEHFPLTLESARPSHTSQYLCASNPGGLGDTEAFFGQGTRLTVV.

In its sample, this clone was seen a few times. This chain connects TRBV18 to TRBJ2-3, with D perhaps TRBD2 (6 bases). Trimming took off 5 bases at V and 8 bases at J, with 8 bases between the two ends. The germline CDR1 and CDR2 sequences are KGHSH and LQKENI. The CDR3 is 11 amino acids. The CDR3, as DNA: TGTGCCAGCTCAGAGGAGGGTACGCAGTATTTT. This codes for CASSEEGTQYF.

This clone was recorded a few times. This chain joins TRBV14 and TRBJ2-7; no reliable D call. CDR1 is SGHDN and CDR2 is FVKESK in the germline V gene. V dropped 5 bases and J dropped 2 bases, with 13 bases sitting between them. The CDR3 runs 14 residues. As DNA, the CDR3 is TGTGCCAGCAGCGTAGGGTGGCTGCCCTACGAGCAGTACTTC. Amino acid sequence: CASSVGWLPYEQYF.

This clone was observed a handful of times. This sequence joins TRBV4-3 and TRBJ2-3; 7 bases align to TRBD1. CDR1 is LGHNA, CDR2 YSLEER, per germline. The CDR3 has 17 residues. V shed 4 bases and J 0 bases; nucleotides not matched to a gene: 10. CDR3 protein: CASSRLSGQTSTDTQYF. CDR3 DNA: TGCGCCAGCAGCCGGCTATCGGGACAGACTAGCACAGATACGCAGTATTTT.

The chain has TRBV25-1 and TRBJ1-2; 10 positions agree with TRBD1. Germline V lookup: CDR1 MGHDK, CDR2 SYGVNS. The V and J ends lost 8 bases and 8 bases, in that order; junction bases with no gene match: 2. The CDR3 spans 11 residues. The CDR3 loop reads CASGQGGGYTF. CDR3 in DNA: TGTGCCAGCGGACAGGGGGGAGGCTACACCTTC.

Notes on this clone: The same CDR3 also results from other DNA sequences found in this sample. This chain links TRBV20-1 with TRBJ2-7; the D is unclear. Germline V gene lookup returns CDR1 DFQATT and CDR2 SNEGSKA (reference sequence). The CDR3 extends over 11 amino acids. Between the trimmed V and J ends, which lost 1 base and 4 bases, there was a span of 5 bases. The CDR3 region has the DNA TGCAGTGCTAGAGGCGCATACGAGCAGTACTTC. Encoded protein: CSARGAYEQYF.

J is TRBJ2-2 and V is TRBV19; no firm D call. The CDR3 is made up of 11 amino acids. Per the germline V gene, CDR1 is LNHDA and CDR2 is SQIVND (reference sequence). Trimming removed 6 bases from V and 6 bases from J, with 5 bases in between. Written as DNA, the CDR3 is TGTGCCAGTAGGGGTTCCGGGGAGCTGTTTTTT. Amino acids: CASRGSGELFF.

The chain employs TRBV30 and TRBJ1-3, with D maybe TRBD1 (5 bases). V was shortened by 8 bases and J by 0 bases, with 14 bases between the two germline ends. The CDR3 consists of 14 residues. The germline V gene has CDR1 GTSNPN and CDR2 SVGIG (reference sequence). CDR3: CASLNRSSGNTIYF. The CDR3 coding sequence is TGTGCCAGCCTGAACAGGAGCTCTGGAAACACCATATATTTT.

This clone was recorded a few times. This chain links TRBV19 with TRBJ2-5; maybe TRBD1 (5 bases). This CDR3 is 15 amino acids long. V lost 3 bases and J lost 5, with 16 bases in between. Per the germline V gene, CDR1 is LNHDA and CDR2 is SQIVND (reference sequence). The CDR3 spells CASSISQGRTETQYF. In DNA form, the CDR3 reads TGTGCCAGTAGTATCTCTCAGGGCCGTACGGAGACCCAGTACTTC.

This rearrangement joins TRBV14 to TRBJ2-7; 7 nucleotides align to TRBD2. The CDR3 spans 16 residues. Per the germline V gene, CDR1 is SGHDN and CDR2 is FVKESK. V lost 0 bases and J lost 3; bases outside the gene matches: 8. CDR3 loop: CASSQDFQRGLYEQYF. In DNA, the CDR3 is TGTGCCAGCAGCCAAGATTTCCAGCGGGGACTCTACGAGCAGTACTTC.

V usage is TRBV7-7 and J usage is TRBJ2-5; a weak D match, TRBD2 (6 bases). The CDR3 is made up of 15 amino acids. Per the germline V gene, CDR1 is SSHAT and CDR2 is FNYEAQ (reference sequence). With 5 bases removed from V and 5 bases from J, the gap between germline ends came to 18 bases. The CDR3 is CASSRIAGLGETQYF. DNA for the CDR3: TGTGCCAGCAGCCGTATCGCGGGACTGGGGGAGACCCAGTACTTC.

The chain links TRBV9 to TRBJ2-5; tentative D call: TRBD2 (5 bases). Germline V gene sequence: CDR1 SGDLS, CDR2 YYNGEE. This CDR3 has 11 amino acids. V dropped 4 bases and J dropped 5 bases, with 6 bases sitting between them. This CDR3 reads CASSPGETQYF. The CDR3 DNA reads as TGTGCCAGCAGCCCGGGGGAGACCCAGTACTTC.

The V gene is TRBV7-2, the J gene TRBJ2-1; the match to TRBD2 covers 9 bases. Trimming removed 7 bases from V and 5 bases from J; junction bases left unmatched: 9. Germline V CDR1 and CDR2: SGHTA, FQGNSA. The CDR3 spans 15 residues. The CDR3 region is CASNREASGNNEQFF. CDR3 DNA: TGTGCCAGCAACCGAGAAGCTAGCGGGAACAATGAGCAGTTCTTC.

This clone was found a few times. At one end the junction does not follow the germline gene, possibly because of a read error. CDR3 bases: TGTGCCAGCAGCCCCCTGGCGGTGGAGCCCTATAATGAGCAGTTCTTC. Translation gives CASSPLAVEPYNEQFF. The chain combines TRBV7-9 with TRBJ2-1, with no clear D. This CDR3 is 16 amino acids long. The germline CDR1 and CDR2 sequences are SEHNR and FQNEAQ (reference sequence).

This clone has more than one count but fewer than ten. V gene TRBV10-3 combines with J gene TRBJ2-2, with 13 bases fitting TRBD2. Unmatched junction bases numbered 9, after V lost 10 bases and J lost 4 bases. The CDR3 covers 16 residues. Germline assignment: CDR1 ENHRY and CDR2 SYGVKD. The CDR3 loop is CATRTSGGLGTGELFF. CDR3 in DNA: TGTGCCACGAGGACTAGCGGGGGCCTCGGCACCGGGGAGCTGTTTTTT.

This clone turned up a few times. The chain combines TRBV7-9 with TRBJ2-7; the D gene is possibly TRBD2 (5 bases). CDR1 and CDR2 (germline): SEHNR, FQNEAQ (reference sequence). This CDR3 is 14 amino acids long. V lost 5 bases to trimming and J lost 4 bases, with 15 bases between them. DNA for the CDR3: TGTGCCAGCAGCCTAACACGTTCGGGATACGAGCAGTACTTC. Its protein is CASSLTRSGYEQYF.

The CDR3 nucleotides read TGCAGCGTTGATGCCTCTGACAACGTTCAGTACTTC. It translates to CSVDASDNVQYF. The V call is TRBV29-1, the J call TRBJ2-4; D remains unclear. This CDR3 is built from 12 residues. The V and J ends lost 3 bases and 11 bases respectively, with 14 bases between them. Germline V lookup: CDR1 SQVTM, CDR2 ANQGSEA.

This chain joins TRBV28 and TRBJ2-5, with a possible D match to TRBD2 (5 bases). Trimming left V 7 bases short and J 1 base short, with 13 bases between. Germline V CDR1 and CDR2: MDHEN, SYDVKM. The CDR3 totals 14 residues. CDR3 residues: CASIPWGAQETQYF. The CDR3 DNA follows: TGTGCCAGCATCCCCTGGGGAGCCCAAGAGACCCAGTACTTC.

This clone was seen more than once but under ten times. This chain uses TRBV27 with TRBJ2-7; D is uncertain. The CDR3 length is 14 residues. V was clipped by 3 bases and J by 2 bases, with 11 bases between them. Germline V gene lookup returns CDR1 MNHEY and CDR2 SMNVEV (reference sequence). CDR3 sequence reads: CASSLTTVPYEQYF. The CDR3 DNA reads TGTGCCAGCAGTTTGACAACCGTCCCCTACGAGCAGTACTTC.

This clone was picked up a small number of times. V gene TRBV4-1 combines with J gene TRBJ1-3; maybe TRBD1 (5 bases). Germline V gene sequence: CDR1 MGHRA, CDR2 YSYEKL. V dropped 0 bases and J dropped 1 base, with 13 bases sitting between them. There are 17 residues in the CDR3. CDR3 DNA: TGCGCCAGCAGCCAAGACCCGTCGGGGGTTTCTGGAAACACCATATATTTT. Its translation: CASSQDPSGVSGNTIYF.

The DNA of the CDR3 is TGTGCCAGCAGCGTCCCGGCCTCCGGCTACACCTTC. As protein: CASSVPASGYTF. The J gene is TRBJ1-2, the V gene TRBV9; no clear D gene. This CDR3 has 12 amino acids. Trimming cost V 2 bases and J 8 bases, with 10 bases left between them. Germline CDR1 reads SGDLS; CDR2 reads YYNGEE. Complete variable domain (other parts from reference TRBV9 and TRBJ1-2): DSGVTQTPKHLITATGQRVTLRCSPRSGDLSVYWYQQSLDQGLQFLIQYYNGEERAKGNILERFSAQQFPDLHSELNLSSLELGDSALYFCASSVPASGYTFGSGTRLTVV.

The chain combines TRBV7-2 with TRBJ2-3; D call uncertain. The V gene lost 2 bases and the J gene lost 2 bases, with 11 bases spanning the gap. Per germline, CDR1 SGHTA and CDR2 FQGNSA. The CDR3 covers 15 residues. The CDR3 sequence is CASSLPQTATDTQYF. The CDR3 DNA follows: TGTGCCAGCAGCTTACCCCAAACTGCCACAGATACGCAGTATTTT.